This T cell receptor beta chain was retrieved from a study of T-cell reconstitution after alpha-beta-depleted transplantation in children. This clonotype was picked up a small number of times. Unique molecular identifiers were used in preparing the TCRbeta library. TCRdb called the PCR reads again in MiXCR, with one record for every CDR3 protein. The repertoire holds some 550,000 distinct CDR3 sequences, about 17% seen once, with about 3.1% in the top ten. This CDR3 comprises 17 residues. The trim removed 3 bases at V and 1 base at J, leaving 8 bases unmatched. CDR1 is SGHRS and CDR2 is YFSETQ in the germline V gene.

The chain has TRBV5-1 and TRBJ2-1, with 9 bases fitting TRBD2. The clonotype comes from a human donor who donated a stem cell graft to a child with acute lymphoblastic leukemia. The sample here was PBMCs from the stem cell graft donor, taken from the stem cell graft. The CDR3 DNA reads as TGCGCCAGCAGCTACTCAATAGCGGGGGCTTCCTACAATGAGCAGTTCTTC. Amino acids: CASSYSIAGASYNEQFF.